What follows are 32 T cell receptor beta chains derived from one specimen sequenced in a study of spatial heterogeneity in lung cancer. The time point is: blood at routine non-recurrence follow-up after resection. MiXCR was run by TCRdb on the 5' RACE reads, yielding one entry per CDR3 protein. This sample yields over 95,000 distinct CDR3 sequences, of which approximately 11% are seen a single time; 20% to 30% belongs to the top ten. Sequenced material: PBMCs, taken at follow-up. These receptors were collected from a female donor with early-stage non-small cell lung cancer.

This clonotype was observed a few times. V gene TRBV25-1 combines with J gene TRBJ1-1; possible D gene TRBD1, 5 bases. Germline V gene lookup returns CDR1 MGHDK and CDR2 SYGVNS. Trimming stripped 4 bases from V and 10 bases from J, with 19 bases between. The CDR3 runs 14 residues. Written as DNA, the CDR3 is TGTGCCAGCAGTGCGCCTGTCGGGGCTGTAGGAGCTTTCTTT. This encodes CASSAPVGAVGAFF.

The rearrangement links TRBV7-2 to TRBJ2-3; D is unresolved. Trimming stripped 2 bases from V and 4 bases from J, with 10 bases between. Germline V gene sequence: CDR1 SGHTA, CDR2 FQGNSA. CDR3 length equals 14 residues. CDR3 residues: CASSLRQVADTQYF. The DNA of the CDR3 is TGTGCCAGCAGCTTACGGCAGGTAGCAGATACGCAGTATTTT.

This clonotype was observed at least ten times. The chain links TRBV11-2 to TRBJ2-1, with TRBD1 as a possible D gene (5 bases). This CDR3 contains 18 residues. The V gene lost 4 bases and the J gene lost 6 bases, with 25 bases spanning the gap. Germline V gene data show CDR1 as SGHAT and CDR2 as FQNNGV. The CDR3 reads CASSSLSIRVVARNEQFF. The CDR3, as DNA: TGTGCCAGCAGCTCCCTGTCCATCAGGGTAGTAGCACGCAATGAGCAGTTCTTC.

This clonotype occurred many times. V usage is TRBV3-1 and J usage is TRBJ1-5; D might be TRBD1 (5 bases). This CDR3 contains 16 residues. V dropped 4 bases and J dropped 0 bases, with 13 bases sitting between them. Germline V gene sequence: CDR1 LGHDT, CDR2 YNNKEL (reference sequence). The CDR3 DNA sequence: TGTGCCAGCAGCCCCCGGTGGGGGGATAGCAATCAGCCCCAGCATTTT. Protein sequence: CASSPRWGDSNQPQHF.

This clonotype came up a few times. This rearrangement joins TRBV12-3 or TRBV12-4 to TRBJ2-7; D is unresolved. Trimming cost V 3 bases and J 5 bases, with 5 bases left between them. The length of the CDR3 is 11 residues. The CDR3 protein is CASSFWHEQYF. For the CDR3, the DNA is TGTGCCAGCAGTTTCTGGCACGAGCAGTACTTC.

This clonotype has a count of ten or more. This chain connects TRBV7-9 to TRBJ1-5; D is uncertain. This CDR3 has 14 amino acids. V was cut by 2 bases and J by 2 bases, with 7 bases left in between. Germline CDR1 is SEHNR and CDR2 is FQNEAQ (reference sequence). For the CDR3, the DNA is TGTGCCAGCAGCTTAAATGGGGGCAATCAGCCCCAGCATTTT. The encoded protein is CASSLNGGNQPQHF.

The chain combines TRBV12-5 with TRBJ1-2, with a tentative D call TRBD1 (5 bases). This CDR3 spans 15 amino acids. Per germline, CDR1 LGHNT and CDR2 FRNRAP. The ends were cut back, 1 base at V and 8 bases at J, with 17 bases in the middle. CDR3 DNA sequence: TGTGCTAGTGGTTTGGGAGCAAGGGGTAGATACGGCTACACCTTC. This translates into CASGLGARGRYGYTF.

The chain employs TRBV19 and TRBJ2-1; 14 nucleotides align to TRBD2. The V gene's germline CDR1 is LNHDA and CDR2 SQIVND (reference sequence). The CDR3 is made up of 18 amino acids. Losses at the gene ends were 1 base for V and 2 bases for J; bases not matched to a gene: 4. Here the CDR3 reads CASSIGSGLAGAYNEQFF. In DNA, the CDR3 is TGTGCCAGTAGTATAGGGTCGGGACTAGCGGGAGCCTACAATGAGCAGTTCTTC.

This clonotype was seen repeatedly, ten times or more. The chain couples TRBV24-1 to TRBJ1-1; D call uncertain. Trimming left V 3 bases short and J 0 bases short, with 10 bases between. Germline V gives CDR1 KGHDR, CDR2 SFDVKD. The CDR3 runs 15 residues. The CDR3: CATSDGQGVNTEAFF. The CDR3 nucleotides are TGTGCCACCAGTGATGGGCAAGGAGTGAACACTGAAGCTTTCTTT.

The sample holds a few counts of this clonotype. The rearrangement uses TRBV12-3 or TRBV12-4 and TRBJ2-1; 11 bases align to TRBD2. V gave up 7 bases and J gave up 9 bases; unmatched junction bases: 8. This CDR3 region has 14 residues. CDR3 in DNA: TGTGCCAGCACGGTGGCTAGCGGGAGGTCTGAGCAGTTCTTC. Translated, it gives CASTVASGRSEQFF.

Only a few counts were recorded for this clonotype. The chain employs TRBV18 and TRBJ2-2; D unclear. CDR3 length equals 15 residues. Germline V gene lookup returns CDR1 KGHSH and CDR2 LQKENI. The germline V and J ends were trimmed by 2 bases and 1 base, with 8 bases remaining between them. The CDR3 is CASSPMSRNTGELFF. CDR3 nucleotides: TGTGCCAGCTCACCAATGTCCCGGAACACCGGGGAGCTGTTTTTT.

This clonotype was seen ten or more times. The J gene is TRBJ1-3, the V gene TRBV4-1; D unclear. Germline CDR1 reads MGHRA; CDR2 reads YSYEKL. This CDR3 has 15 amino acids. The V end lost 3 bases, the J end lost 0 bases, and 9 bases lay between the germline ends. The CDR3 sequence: CASSHRTGSGNTIYF. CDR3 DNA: TGCGCCAGCAGCCATCGGACCGGCTCTGGAAACACCATATATTTT.

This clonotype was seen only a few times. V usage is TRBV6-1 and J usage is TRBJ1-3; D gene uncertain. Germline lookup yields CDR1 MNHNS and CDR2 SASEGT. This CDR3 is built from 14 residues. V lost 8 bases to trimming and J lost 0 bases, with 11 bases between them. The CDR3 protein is CASRPDTSGNTIYF. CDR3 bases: TGTGCCAGCCGACCCGATACCTCTGGAAACACCATATATTTT.

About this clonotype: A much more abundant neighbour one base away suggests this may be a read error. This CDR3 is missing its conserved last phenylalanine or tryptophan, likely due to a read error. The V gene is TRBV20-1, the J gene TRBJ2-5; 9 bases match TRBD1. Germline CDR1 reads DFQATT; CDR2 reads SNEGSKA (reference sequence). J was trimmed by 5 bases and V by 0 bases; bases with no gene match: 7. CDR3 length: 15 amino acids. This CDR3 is CSAREGQGNWETQYS. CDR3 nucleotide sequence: TGCAGTGCTAGAGAAGGACAGGGGAATTGGGAGACCCAGTACTCC.

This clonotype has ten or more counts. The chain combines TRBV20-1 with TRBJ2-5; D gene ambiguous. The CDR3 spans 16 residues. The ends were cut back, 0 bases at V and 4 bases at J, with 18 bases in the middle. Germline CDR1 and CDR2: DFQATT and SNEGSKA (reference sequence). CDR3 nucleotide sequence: TGCAGTGCTAGAGACCCCGTTAAGATAGAGAGAGAGACCCAGTACTTC. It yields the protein CSARDPVKIERETQYF.

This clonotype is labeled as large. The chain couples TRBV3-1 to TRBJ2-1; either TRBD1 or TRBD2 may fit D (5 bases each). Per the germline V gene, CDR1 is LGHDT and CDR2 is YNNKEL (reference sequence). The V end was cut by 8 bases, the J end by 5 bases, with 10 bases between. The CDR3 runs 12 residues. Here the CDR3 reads CASGTLHNEQFF. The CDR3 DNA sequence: TGTGCCAGCGGGACCCTTCACAATGAGCAGTTCTTC.

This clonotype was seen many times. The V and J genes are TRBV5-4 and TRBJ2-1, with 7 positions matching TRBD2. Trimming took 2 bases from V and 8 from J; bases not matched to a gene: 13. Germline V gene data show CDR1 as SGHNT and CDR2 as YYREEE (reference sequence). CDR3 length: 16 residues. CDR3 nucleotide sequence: TGTGCCAGCAGCTTCGGGACTACCGCCCGGGGGTATGAGCAGTTCTTC. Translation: CASSFGTTARGYEQFF.

The CDR3 is CASSFPSYGQDNSPLHF. The CDR3 DNA follows: TGTGCCAGCAGTTTTCCCTCCTATGGACAGGATAATTCACCCCTCCACTTT. The J gene is TRBJ1-6, the V gene TRBV28; TRBD1 matches at 7 bases. Germline CDR1 reads MDHEN; CDR2 reads SYDVKM. Trimming removed 3 bases from V and 5 bases from J; junction bases left unmatched: 10. The CDR3 runs 17 residues. The variable domain in full, with the rest retrieved from reference TRBV28 and TRBJ1-6, is DVKVTQSSRYLVKRTGEKVFLECVQDMDHENMFWYRQDPGLGLRLIYFSYDVKMKEKGDIPEGYSVSREKKERFSLILESASTNQTSMYLCASSFPSYGQDNSPLHFGNGTRLTVT.

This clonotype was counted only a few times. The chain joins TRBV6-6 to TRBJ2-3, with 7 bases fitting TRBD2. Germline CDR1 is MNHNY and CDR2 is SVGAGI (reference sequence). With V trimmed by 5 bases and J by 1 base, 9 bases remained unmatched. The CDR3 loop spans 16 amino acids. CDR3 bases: TGTGCCAGCAGTGGCCGGGAGCGGGACGGCACAGATACGCAGTATTTT. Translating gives CASSGRERDGTDTQYF.

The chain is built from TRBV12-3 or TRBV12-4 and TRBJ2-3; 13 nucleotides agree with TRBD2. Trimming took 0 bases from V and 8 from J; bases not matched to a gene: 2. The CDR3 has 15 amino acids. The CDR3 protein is CASSLAGLAGATQYF. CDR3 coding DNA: TGTGCCAGCAGTTTAGCTGGACTAGCGGGAGCTACGCAGTATTTT.

In DNA form, the CDR3 reads TGTGCCAGCATAGGCAGGCAAAACGGGAACACTGAAGCTTTCTTT. Translated, it gives CASIGRQNGNTEAFF. The V gene is TRBV18, the J gene TRBJ1-1; D gene uncertain. The germline gives CDR1 KGHSH, CDR2 LQKENI. The CDR3 totals 15 residues. The ends were cut back, 8 bases at V and 1 base at J, with 17 bases in the middle.

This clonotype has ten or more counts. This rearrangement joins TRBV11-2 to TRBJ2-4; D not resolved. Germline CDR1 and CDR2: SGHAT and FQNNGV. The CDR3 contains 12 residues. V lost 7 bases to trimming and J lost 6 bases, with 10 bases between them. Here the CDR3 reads CASTWTRNIQYF. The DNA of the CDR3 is TGTGCCAGCACCTGGACCCGAAACATTCAGTACTTC.

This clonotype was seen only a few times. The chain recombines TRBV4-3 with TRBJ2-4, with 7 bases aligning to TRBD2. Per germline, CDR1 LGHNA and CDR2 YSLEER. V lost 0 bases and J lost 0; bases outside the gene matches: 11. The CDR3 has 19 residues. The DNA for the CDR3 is TGCGCCAGCAGCCAAGACGGTTCTAGCGGTAGCCTAGCCAAAAACATTCAGTACTTC. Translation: CASSQDGSSGSLAKNIQYF.

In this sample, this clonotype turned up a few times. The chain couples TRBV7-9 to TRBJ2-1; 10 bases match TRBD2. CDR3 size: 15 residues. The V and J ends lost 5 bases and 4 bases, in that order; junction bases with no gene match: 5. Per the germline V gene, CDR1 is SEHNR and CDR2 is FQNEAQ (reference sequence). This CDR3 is CASSLLAGNYNEQFF. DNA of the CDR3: TGTGCCAGCAGCCTACTAGCGGGAAATTACAATGAGCAGTTCTTC.

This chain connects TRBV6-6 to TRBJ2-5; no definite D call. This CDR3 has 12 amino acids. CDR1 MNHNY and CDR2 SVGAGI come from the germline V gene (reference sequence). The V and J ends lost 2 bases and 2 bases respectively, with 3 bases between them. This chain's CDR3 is CASSYPQETQYF. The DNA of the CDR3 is TGTGCCAGCAGTTACCCACAAGAGACCCAGTACTTC.

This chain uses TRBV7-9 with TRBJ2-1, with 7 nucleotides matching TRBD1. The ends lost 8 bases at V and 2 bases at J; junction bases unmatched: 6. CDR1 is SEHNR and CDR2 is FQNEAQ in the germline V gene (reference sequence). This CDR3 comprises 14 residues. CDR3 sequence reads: CASGVGGAYNEQFF. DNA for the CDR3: TGTGCCAGCGGTGTAGGGGGCGCCTACAATGAGCAGTTCTTC.

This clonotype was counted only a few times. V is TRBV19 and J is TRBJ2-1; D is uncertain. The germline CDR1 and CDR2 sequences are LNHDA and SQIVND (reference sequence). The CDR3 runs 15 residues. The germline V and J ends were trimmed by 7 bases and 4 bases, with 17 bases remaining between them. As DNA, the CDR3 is TGTGCCAGTACCCTAGGTGCAGGTGAATACAATGAGCAGTTCTTC. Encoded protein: CASTLGAGEYNEQFF.

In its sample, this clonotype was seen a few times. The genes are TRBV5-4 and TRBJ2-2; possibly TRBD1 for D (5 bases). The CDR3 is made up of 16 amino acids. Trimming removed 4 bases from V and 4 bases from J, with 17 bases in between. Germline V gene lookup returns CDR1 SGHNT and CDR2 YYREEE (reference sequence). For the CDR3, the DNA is TGTGCCAGCAGCCCCACAGGAGACTTACCCACCGGGGAGCTGTTTTTT. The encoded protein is CASSPTGDLPTGELFF.

The CDR3 nucleotides are TGTGCCAGCAGCCCCGGCCTAGCTGGAGAGACCCAGTACTTC. Translating it yields CASSPGLAGETQYF. The V and J genes are TRBV7-3 and TRBJ2-5; the D gene is possibly TRBD2 (5 bases). The germline gives CDR1 SGHTA, CDR2 FQGTGA. V dropped 5 bases and J dropped 4 bases, with 14 bases sitting between them. CDR3 length: 14 amino acids.

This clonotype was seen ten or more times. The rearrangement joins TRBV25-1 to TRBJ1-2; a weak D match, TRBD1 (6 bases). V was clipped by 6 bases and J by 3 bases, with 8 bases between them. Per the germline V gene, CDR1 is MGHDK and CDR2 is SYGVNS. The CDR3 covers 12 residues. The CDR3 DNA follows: TGTGCCAGCAGCAGGGGAGACTATGGCTACACCTTC. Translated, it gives CASSRGDYGYTF.

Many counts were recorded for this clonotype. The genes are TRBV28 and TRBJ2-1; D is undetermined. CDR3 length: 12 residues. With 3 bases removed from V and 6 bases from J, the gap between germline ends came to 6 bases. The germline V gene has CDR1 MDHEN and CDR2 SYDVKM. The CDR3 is CASSLQSNEQFF. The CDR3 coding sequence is TGTGCCAGCAGTTTGCAGTCCAATGAGCAGTTCTTC.

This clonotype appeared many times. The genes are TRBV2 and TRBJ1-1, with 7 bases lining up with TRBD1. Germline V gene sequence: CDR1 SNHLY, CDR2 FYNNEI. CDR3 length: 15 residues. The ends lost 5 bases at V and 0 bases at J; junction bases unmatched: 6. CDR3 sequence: CASSTGQRMNTEAFF. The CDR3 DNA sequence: TGTGCCAGCAGTACGGGACAGAGAATGAACACTGAAGCTTTCTTT.